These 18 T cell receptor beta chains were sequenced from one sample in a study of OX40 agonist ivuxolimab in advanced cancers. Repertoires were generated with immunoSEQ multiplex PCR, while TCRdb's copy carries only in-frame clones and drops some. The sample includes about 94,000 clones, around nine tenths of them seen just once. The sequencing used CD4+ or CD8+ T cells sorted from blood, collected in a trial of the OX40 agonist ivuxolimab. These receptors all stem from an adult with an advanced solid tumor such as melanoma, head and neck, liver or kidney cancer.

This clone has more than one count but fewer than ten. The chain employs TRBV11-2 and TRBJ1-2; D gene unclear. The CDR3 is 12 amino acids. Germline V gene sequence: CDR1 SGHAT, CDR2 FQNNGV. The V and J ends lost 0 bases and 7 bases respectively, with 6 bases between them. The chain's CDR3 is CASSLERSGYTF. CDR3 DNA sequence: TGTGCCAGCAGCTTAGAGCGGTCTGGCTACACCTTC.

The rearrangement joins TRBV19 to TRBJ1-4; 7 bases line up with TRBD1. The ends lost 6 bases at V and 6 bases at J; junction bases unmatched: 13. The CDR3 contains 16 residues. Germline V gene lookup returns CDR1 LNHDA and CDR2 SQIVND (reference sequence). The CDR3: CASRFGTGEGDEKLFF. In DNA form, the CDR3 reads TGTGCCAGTAGATTTGGAACAGGGGAAGGAGATGAAAAACTGTTTTTT.

CDR3: CASSHGTGAGEQYF. CDR3 bases: TGTGCCAGCAGCCACGGGACAGGGGCGGGAGAGCAGTACTTC. J is TRBJ2-7 and V is TRBV6-1; 10 bases align to TRBD1. CDR3 length: 14 amino acids. Germline CDR1 is MNHNS and CDR2 is SASEGT. Germline trimming cut 6 bases from V and 7 bases from J; bases unmatched to any gene: 9.

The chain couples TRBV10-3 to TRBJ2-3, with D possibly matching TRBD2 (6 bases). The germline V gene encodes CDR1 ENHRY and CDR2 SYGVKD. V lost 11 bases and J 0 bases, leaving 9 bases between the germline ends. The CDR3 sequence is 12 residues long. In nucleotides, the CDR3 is TGTGCCGTCCGGGGGAGCACAGATACGCAGTATTTT. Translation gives CAVRGSTDTQYF.

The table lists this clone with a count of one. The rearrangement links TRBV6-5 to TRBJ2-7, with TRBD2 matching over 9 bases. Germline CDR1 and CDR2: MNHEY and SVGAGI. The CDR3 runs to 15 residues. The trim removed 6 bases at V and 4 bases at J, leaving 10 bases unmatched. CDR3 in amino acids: CASRLLAGPPYEQYF. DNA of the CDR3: TGTGCCAGCAGACTCCTAGCGGGGCCACCTTACGAGCAGTACTTC.

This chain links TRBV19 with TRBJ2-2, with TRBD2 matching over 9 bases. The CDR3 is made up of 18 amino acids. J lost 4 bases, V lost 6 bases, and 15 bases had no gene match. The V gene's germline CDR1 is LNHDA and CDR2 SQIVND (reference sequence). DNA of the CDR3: TGTGCCAGTAGCCGAACCCAGACTGGGACTAGCAGCACCGGGGAGCTGTTTTTT. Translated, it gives CASSRTQTGTSSTGELFF.

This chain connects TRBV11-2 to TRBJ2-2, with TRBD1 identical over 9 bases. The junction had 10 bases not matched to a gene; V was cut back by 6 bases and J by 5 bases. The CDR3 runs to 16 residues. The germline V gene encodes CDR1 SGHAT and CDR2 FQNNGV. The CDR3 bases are TGTGCCAGCAGACGTCCGGGACAGGGAAAGACCGGGGAGCTGTTTTTT. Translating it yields CASRRPGQGKTGELFF.

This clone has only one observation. CDR3 sequence reads: CASSEVPGAAGELFF. CDR3 sequence (DNA): TGTGCCAGCAGTGAAGTCCCAGGGGCGGCCGGGGAGCTGTTTTTT. The V gene is TRBV6-1, the J gene TRBJ2-2; D might be TRBD1 (6 bases). Germline V gene sequence: CDR1 MNHNS, CDR2 SASEGT. V lost 1 base, J lost 6 bases, and 12 bases lay in between. The length of the CDR3 is 15 residues.

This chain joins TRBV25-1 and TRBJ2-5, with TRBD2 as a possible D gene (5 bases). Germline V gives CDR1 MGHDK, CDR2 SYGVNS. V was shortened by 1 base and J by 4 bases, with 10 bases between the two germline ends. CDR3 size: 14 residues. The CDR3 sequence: CASSEWTAGETQYF. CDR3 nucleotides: TGTGCCAGCAGTGAATGGACGGCGGGAGAGACCCAGTACTTC.

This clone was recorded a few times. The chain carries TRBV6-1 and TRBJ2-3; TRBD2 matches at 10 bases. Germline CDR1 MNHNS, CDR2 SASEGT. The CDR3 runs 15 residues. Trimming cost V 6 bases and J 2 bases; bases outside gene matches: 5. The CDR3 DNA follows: TGTGCCAGCAGGCCCCTAGCGGGGGCCACAGATACGCAGTATTTT. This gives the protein CASRPLAGATDTQYF.

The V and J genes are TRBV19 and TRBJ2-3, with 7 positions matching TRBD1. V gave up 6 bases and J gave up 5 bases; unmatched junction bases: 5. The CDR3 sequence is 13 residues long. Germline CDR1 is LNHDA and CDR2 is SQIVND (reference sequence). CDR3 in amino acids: CASRWTGEDTQYF. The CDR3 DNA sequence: TGTGCCAGTAGATGGACAGGAGAAGATACGCAGTATTTT.

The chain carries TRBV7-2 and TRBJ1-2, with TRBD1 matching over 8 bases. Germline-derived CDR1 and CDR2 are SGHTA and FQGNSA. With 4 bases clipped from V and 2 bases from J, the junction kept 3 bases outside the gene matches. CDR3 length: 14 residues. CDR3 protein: CASSSGTGNYGYTF. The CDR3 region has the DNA TGTGCCAGCAGCTCCGGGACAGGCAACTATGGCTACACCTTC.

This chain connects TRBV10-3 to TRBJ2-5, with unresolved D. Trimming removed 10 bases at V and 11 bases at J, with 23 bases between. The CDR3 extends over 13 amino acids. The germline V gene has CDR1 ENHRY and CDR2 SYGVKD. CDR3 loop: CATDKRPAEGQYF. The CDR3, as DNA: TGTGCCACCGATAAACGACCCGCGGAAGGGCAGTACTTC.

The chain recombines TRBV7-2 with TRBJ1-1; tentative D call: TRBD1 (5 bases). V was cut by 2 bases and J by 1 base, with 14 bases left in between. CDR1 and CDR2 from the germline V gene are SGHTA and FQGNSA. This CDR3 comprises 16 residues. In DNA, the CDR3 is TGTGCCAGCAGCTTATATGAGGCAGGGAAGAACACTGAAGCTTTCTTT. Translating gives CASSLYEAGKNTEAFF.

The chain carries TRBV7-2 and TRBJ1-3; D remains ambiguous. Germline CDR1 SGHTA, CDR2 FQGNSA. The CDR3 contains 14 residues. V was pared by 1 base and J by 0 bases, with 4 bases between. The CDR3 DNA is TGTGCCAGCAGCTTAGGCCTCTCTGGAAACACCATATATTTT. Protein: CASSLGLSGNTIYF. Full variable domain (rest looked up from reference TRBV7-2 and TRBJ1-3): GAGVSQSPSNKVTEKGKDVELRCDPISGHTALYWYRQSLGQGLEFLIYFQGNSAPDKSGLPSDRFSAERTGGSVSTLTIQRTQQEDSAVYLCASSLGLSGNTIYFGEGSWLTVV.

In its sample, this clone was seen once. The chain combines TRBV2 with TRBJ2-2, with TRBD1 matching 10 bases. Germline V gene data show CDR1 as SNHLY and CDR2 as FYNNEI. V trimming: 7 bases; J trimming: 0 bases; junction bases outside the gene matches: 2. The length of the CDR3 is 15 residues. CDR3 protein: CASTDRGPNTGELFF. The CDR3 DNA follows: TGTGCCAGCACCGACAGGGGGCCGAACACCGGGGAGCTGTTTTTT.

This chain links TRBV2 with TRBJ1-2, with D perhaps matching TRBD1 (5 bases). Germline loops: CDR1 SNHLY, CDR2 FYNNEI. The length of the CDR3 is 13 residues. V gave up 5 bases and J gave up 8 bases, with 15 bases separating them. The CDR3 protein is CASSFSGTGGYTF. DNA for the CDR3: TGTGCCAGCAGTTTTTCAGGGACGGGCGGCTACACCTTC.

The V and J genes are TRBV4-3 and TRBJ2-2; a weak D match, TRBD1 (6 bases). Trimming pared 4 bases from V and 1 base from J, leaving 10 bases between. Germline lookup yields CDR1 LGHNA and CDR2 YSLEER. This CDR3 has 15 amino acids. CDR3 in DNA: TGCGCCAGCAGCCTTACGGGACAGAACACCGGGGAGCTGTTTTTT. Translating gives CASSLTGQNTGELFF.